Below, one T cell receptor (beta chain) is given with its context. In the original workflow: Nucleated cell counts were estimated from reference gene primer amplification. Sequencing was performed with immunoSEQ multiplex PCR; in TCRdb, only in-frame clones are kept and a portion is missing. That table gives V, J and clone size, and the DNA gave D and trimming. The table includes around 260,000 clones, 80% to 90% detected once. The data were taken from a study of blood T cell repertoires in COVID-19. On the study more broadly: Italy, Spain and the United States were the sources of the convalescent and acute COVID-19 samples. Sources were T cells, B-cell-depleted T cells, or PBMCs; the material itself was cDNA or gDNA.

Germline V gives CDR1 KGHDR, CDR2 SFDVKD. The V gene lost 4 bases and the J gene lost 6 bases, with 16 bases spanning the gap. CDR3 length: 15 amino acids. The sequence was collected from a woman in her 30s with active or convalescent COVID-19. The genes are TRBV24-1 and TRBJ2-3; possible D gene TRBD2, 6 bases. Sequencing input: peripheral blood. The CDR3 region has the DNA TGTGCCACCAGTGACCCGGGACTCACTCCGGATACGCAGTATTTT. This gives the protein CATSDPGLTPDTQYF.